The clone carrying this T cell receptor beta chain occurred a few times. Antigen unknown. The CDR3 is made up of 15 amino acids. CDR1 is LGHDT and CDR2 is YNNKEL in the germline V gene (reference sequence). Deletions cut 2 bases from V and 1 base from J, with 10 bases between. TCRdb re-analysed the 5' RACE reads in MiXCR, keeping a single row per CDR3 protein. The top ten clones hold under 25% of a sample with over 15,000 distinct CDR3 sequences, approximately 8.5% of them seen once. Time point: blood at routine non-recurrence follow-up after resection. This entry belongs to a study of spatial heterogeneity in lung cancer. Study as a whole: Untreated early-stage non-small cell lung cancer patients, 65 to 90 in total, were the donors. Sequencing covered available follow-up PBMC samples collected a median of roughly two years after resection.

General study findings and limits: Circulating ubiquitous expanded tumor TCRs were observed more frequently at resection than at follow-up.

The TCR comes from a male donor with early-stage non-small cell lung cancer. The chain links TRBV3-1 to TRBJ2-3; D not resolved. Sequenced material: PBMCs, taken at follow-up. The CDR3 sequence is CASSQRPAGTDTQYF. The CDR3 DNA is TGTGCCAGCAGCCAACGCCCGGCAGGCACAGATACGCAGTATTTT.